This entry lists 25 T cell receptor beta chains sequenced from one sample in a study of Graves' ophthalmopathy and Graves' hyperthyroidism. Amplification targeted the TCR beta CDR3 regions, with RNA transcripts as the source material. HTBI-primed first-round RT-PCR preceded second-round multiplex PCR. Via MiXCR, TCRdb re-called the multiplex PCR reads, giving one row per CDR3 protein. Among around 520,000 distinct CDR3 sequences listed, 39% were seen once. Sequencing was performed on peripheral blood or thyroid tissue (not recorded which). These receptors all stem from an adult man with Graves' hyperthyroidism.

Concerning this clonotype: One base away lies a much larger clone, so this may be a sequencing read error. V and J are TRBV5-6 and TRBJ2-5, with D possibly being TRBD1 (6 bases). The CDR3 contains 16 residues. The germline gives CDR1 SGHDT, CDR2 YYEEEE. The DNA for the CDR3 is TGTGCCAGCAGCCCTGCCCCCGGGACACTACAAGAGACCCAGCACTTC. Translation: CASSPAPGTLQETQHF.

This clonotype was counted between two and nine times. This chain links TRBV10-3 with TRBJ2-2, with D unclear. The CDR3 length is 15 residues. Germline loops: CDR1 ENHRY, CDR2 SYGVKD. The V gene lost 10 bases and the J gene lost 1 base, with 16 bases spanning the gap. The CDR3 coding sequence is TGTGCCAGCAGCCCACTCGACGGGAACACCGGGGAGCTGTTTTTT. Its protein product is CASSPLDGNTGELFF.

The chain employs TRBV2 and TRBJ2-7; 13 nucleotides agree with TRBD2. CDR3 length: 13 amino acids. The ends lost 10 bases at V and 2 bases at J; junction bases unmatched: 2. CDR1 is SNHLY, CDR2 FYNNEI, per germline. The CDR3 coding sequence is TGTGCCAAGACTAGCGGGGGGCCCTACGAGCAGTACTTC. As protein: CAKTSGGPYEQYF.

The CDR3 DNA reads as TGCGCCAGCAGCTTAAGTACAGGGGGCCTCACCGACTCCTACGAGCAGTACTTC. This codes for CASSLSTGGLTDSYEQYF. The genes are TRBV5-1 and TRBJ2-7; 9 nucleotides match TRBD1. After removal of 2 bases from V and 0 bases from J, the junction contained 12 bases not matched to a gene. This CDR3 spans 18 amino acids. The germline V gene encodes CDR1 SGHRS and CDR2 YFSETQ.

Many counts were recorded for this clonotype. The V and J genes are TRBV28 and TRBJ1-6, with unresolved D. V lost 5 bases and J lost 9, with 14 bases in between. Germline V CDR1 and CDR2: MDHEN, SYDVKM. The CDR3 contains 14 residues. Written as DNA, the CDR3 is TGTGCCAGCAGTAGGGCGATCGTCCGTTCACCCCTCCACTTT. Translation gives CASSRAIVRSPLHF.

Only a few counts were recorded for this clonotype. The V call is TRBV2, the J call TRBJ1-6, with D possibly matching TRBD1 (6 bases). V shed 7 bases and J shed 4 bases, with 17 bases lying between them. Germline-derived CDR1 and CDR2 are SNHLY and FYNNEI. There are 16 residues in the CDR3. The chain's CDR3 is CASTRQGMEYNSPLHF. The CDR3 nucleotides read TGTGCCAGCACGCGGCAGGGGATGGAATATAATTCACCCCTCCACTTT.

This clonotype was picked up a small number of times. The chain joins TRBV20-1 to TRBJ2-5; 8 positions match TRBD2. Germline values: CDR1 DFQATT, CDR2 SNEGSKA (reference sequence). The CDR3 has 12 residues. Trimming cost V 6 bases and J 4 bases; bases outside gene matches: 4. As DNA, the CDR3 is TGCAGTGCCGAACTAGCGGCAGAGACCCAGTACTTC. It specifies CSAELAAETQYF.

At least ten counts were recorded for this clonotype. The CDR3 DNA reads as TGTGCCAGCAGTTACTCCACAGGGACCTCTGGAAACACCATATATTTT. Translating gives CASSYSTGTSGNTIYF. The rearrangement uses TRBV6-5 and TRBJ1-3; D perhaps matches TRBD1 (6 bases). V was trimmed by 0 bases and J by 0 bases, leaving 9 bases between them. The CDR3 spans 16 residues. CDR1 is MNHEY and CDR2 is SVGAGI in the germline V gene.

The table lists this clonotype with many counts. The chain has TRBV5-6 and TRBJ1-1, with TRBD1 identical over 8 bases. CDR1 SGHDT and CDR2 YYEEEE come from the germline V gene. The CDR3 runs 15 residues. The trim removed 3 bases at V and 0 bases at J, leaving 4 bases unmatched. Here the CDR3 DNA reads TGTGCCAGCAGCTATAGGGGACAGGTGAACACTGAAGCTTTCTTT. Encoded protein: CASSYRGQVNTEAFF.

Many counts were recorded for this clonotype. V and J are TRBV10-2 and TRBJ1-5; 9 positions match TRBD1. The germline CDR1 and CDR2 sequences are WSHSY and SAAADI. The CDR3 has 16 residues. V gave up 0 bases and J gave up 4 bases; unmatched junction bases: 4. Here the CDR3 DNA reads TGCGCCAGCAGTGAGTCGGGGACAGGGAGAAATCAGCCCCAGCATTTT. This translates into CASSESGTGRNQPQHF.

This clonotype was counted many times. This chain joins TRBV3-1 and TRBJ2-2, with TRBD1 matching 9 bases. CDR3 length: 15 amino acids. V was pared by 5 bases and J by 5 bases, with 6 bases of the junction left unmatched. Germline V CDR1 and CDR2: LGHDT, YNNKEL (reference sequence). Here the CDR3 reads CASSAGTGTTGELFF. DNA of the CDR3: TGTGCCAGCAGCGCCGGGACAGGGACGACCGGGGAGCTGTTTTTT.

This clonotype was seen repeatedly, ten times or more. This chain links TRBV15 with TRBJ1-2, with a possible D match to TRBD1 (5 bases). This CDR3 is 17 amino acids long. Per the germline V gene, CDR1 is LNHNV and CDR2 is YYDKDF (reference sequence). Trimming took 2 bases from V and 4 from J, leaving 20 bases between them. The CDR3 sequence is CATSRPSAQDRAYGYTF. Here the CDR3 DNA reads TGTGCCACCAGCAGACCCTCGGCGCAAGACAGAGCCTATGGCTACACCTTC.

The V and J genes are TRBV10-2 and TRBJ2-7, with D possibly TRBD2 on 5 matching bases. Germline CDR1 WSHSY, CDR2 SAAADI. The CDR3 extends over 13 amino acids. V lost 3 bases and J 3 bases, leaving 9 bases between the germline ends. CDR3 amino acids: CASSEQRYYEQYF. DNA of the CDR3: TGCGCCAGCAGTGAACAGCGGTACTACGAGCAGTACTTC.

This clonotype came up a few times. Sequence at one end of the junction differs from germline and may be a read error. The chain uses TRBV10-3 and TRBJ1-3; D unclear. The germline V gene encodes CDR1 ENHRY and CDR2 SYGVKD. The CDR3 loop spans 14 amino acids. The CDR3 DNA is TGTGCCAGCAGTGAAGAGGACTCTGGAAACACCATATATTTT. Protein sequence: CASSEEDSGNTIYF.

The rearrangement links TRBV9 to TRBJ1-2; D is possibly TRBD1 (6 bases). This CDR3 region has 17 residues. CDR1 SGDLS and CDR2 YYNGEE come from the germline V gene. V dropped 4 bases and J dropped 7 bases, with 26 bases sitting between them. The CDR3 loop reads CASSSRPGGALSVGYTF. Here the CDR3 DNA reads TGTGCCAGCAGCTCCCGCCCGGGGGGCGCCTTGTCCGTTGGCTACACCTTC.

Notes on this clonotype: Given a much more abundant clone one base away, this may be a read error. The V call is TRBV7-9, the J call TRBJ2-7; D is unclear. Trimming shortened V by 1 base and J by 12 bases, and 19 bases separated the two germline ends. The CDR3 consists of 14 residues. Germline assignment: CDR1 SEHNR and CDR2 FQNEAQ (reference sequence). CDR3: CASSLERFLETRYF. The CDR3 DNA follows: TGTGCCAGCAGCTTAGAGAGGTTTTTGGAGACCCGGTACTTC.

This chain connects TRBV14 to TRBJ2-3; D gene ambiguous. The CDR3 has 15 residues. The ends were cut back, 0 bases at V and 2 bases at J, with 9 bases in the middle. In germline, CDR1 is SGHDN, CDR2 FVKESK. The CDR3 coding sequence is TGTGCCAGCAGCCAAGATGTGGCAACCACAGATACGCAGTATTTT. Protein: CASSQDVATTDTQYF.

This clonotype was seen ten or more times. The J gene is TRBJ1-1, the V gene TRBV24-1; TRBD1 might be the D (5 bases). Between the trimmed V and J ends, which lost 9 bases and 7 bases, there was a span of 17 bases. This CDR3 contains 13 residues. Germline-derived CDR1 and CDR2 are KGHDR and SFDVKD. The CDR3 reads CATASQGMGEAFF. The CDR3 nucleotides read TGTGCCACCGCTTCTCAGGGAATGGGTGAAGCTTTCTTT.

This clonotype was seen many times. The chain has TRBV5-1 and TRBJ2-5; 9 bases are shared with TRBD1. V dropped 4 bases and J dropped 4; count of bases not matched to a gene: 11. There are 16 residues in the CDR3. Germline V lookup: CDR1 SGHRS, CDR2 YFSETQ. CDR3 in DNA: TGCGCCAGCAGCACGGGGACAGGGACCTCCGGAGAGACCCAGTACTTC. This translates into CASSTGTGTSGETQYF.

This clonotype was detected many times. The rearrangement joins TRBV6-6 to TRBJ1-1; no clear D gene. The CDR3 consists of 14 residues. Germline V CDR1 and CDR2: MNHNY, SVGAGI (reference sequence). Trimming removed 5 bases from V and 0 bases from J, with 10 bases in between. CDR3 region: CASSEVIMNTEAFF. The CDR3 region has the DNA TGTGCCAGCAGTGAAGTAATCATGAACACTGAAGCTTTCTTT.

This clonotype appeared many times. This chain uses TRBV14 with TRBJ2-5; possibly TRBD2 for D (5 bases). Looked up from germline, CDR1 is SGHDN and CDR2 is FVKESK. Deletions cut 3 bases from V and 4 bases from J, with 12 bases between. This CDR3 region has 14 residues. CDR3: CASSQDSAVETQYF. CDR3 bases: TGTGCCAGCAGCCAGGATAGCGCGGTAGAGACCCAGTACTTC.

The chain recombines TRBV29-1 with TRBJ2-5; D remains ambiguous. V was clipped by 8 bases and J by 0 bases, with 10 bases between them. The V gene's germline CDR1 is SQVTM and CDR2 ANQGSEA. The CDR3 totals 12 residues. This CDR3 reads CSSRWNQETQYF. The DNA for the CDR3 is TGCAGCTCTCGGTGGAACCAAGAGACCCAGTACTTC.

This chain joins TRBV2 and TRBJ2-5; D call uncertain. The J call is doubtful: the DNA matches TRBJ2-1 better. CDR3 length: 12 residues. Germline CDR1 is SNHLY and CDR2 is FYNNEI. Here the CDR3 reads CASSVFNNEQFF. The DNA of the CDR3 is TGTGCCAGCAGTGTATTCAACAATGAGCAGTTCTTC.

Regarding this clonotype: This may stem from a read error, because a much larger clone lies one nucleotide away. The V gene is TRBV9, the J gene TRBJ2-6; D is tentatively TRBD1 or TRBD2 (5 bases each). Trimming took 3 bases from V and 3 from J, leaving 19 bases between them. The length of the CDR3 is 18 residues. CDR1 is SGDLS, CDR2 YYNGEE, per germline. CDR3: CASSANRGRVYGANVLTF. The DNA of the CDR3 is TGTGCCAGCAGCGCGAACCGGGGCAGGGTATATGGGGCCAACGTCCTGACTTTC.

This clonotype came up once. The rearrangement joins TRBV12-3 or TRBV12-4 to TRBJ2-3, with 9 bases aligning to TRBD1. The V gene end was trimmed by 6 bases and the J gene end by 0 bases; junction bases not matched to a gene: 16. The CDR3 is 19 amino acids. The CDR3, as DNA: TGTGCCAGCAGCCGACCGGGACAGGGAAATCCTACTAGCACAGATACGCAGTATTTT. Its translation is CASSRPGQGNPTSTDTQYF.